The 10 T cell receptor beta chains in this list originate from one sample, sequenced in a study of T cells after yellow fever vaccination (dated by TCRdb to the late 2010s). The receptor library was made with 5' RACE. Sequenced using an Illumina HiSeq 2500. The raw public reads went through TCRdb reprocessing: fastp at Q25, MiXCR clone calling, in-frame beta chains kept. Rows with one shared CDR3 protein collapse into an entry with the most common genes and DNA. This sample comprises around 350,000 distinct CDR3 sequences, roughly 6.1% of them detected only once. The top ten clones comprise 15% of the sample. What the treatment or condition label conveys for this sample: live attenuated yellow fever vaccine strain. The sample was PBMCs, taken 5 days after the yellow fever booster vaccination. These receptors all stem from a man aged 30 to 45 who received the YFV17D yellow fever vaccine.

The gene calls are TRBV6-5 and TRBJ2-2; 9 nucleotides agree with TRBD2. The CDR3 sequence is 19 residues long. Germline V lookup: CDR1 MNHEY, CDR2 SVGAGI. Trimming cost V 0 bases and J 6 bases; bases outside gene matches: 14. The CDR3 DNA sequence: TGTGCCAGCAGTTACTCCATGTCTGGTAGCGGGAGTATTGCCGGGGAGCTGTTTTTT. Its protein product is CASSYSMSGSGSIAGELFF.

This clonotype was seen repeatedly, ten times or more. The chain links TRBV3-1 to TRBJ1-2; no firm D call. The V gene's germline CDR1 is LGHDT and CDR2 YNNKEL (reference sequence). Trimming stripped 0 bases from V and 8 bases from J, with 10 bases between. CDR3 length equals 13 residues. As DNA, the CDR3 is TGTGCCAGCAGCCAAGAGGCAGGAGGGGGCTACACCTTC. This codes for CASSQEAGGGYTF.

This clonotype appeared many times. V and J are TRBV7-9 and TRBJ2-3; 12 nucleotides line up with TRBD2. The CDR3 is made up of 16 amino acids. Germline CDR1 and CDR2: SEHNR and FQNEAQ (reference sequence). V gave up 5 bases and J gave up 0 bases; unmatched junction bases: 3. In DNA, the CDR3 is TGTGCCAGCAGCCACGGACTAGCGGGAAGCACAGATACGCAGTATTTT. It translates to CASSHGLAGSTDTQYF.

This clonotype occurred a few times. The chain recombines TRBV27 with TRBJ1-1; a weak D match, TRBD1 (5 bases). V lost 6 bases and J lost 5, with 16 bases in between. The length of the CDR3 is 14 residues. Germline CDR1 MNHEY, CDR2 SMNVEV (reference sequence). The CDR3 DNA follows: TGTGCCAGCAGCTCCAGAACAGGACGGACTGAAGCTTTCTTT. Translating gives CASSSRTGRTEAFF.

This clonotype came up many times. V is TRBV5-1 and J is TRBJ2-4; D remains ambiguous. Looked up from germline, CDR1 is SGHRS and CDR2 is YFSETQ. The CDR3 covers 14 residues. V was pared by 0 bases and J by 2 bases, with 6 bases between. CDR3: CASSLAGTKNIQYF. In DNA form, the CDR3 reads TGCGCCAGCAGCTTGGCAGGAACCAAAAACATTCAGTACTTC.

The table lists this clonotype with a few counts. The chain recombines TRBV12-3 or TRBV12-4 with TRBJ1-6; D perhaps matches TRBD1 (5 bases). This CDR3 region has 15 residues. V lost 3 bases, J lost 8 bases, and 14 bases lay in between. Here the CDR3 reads CASSFSGPQDSPLHF. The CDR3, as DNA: TGTGCCAGCAGTTTTTCAGGGCCCCAGGATTCACCCCTCCACTTT.

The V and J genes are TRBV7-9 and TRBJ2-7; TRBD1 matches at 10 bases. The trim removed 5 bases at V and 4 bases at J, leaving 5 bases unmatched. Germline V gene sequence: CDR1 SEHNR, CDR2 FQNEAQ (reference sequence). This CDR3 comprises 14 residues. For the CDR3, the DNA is TGTGCCAGCAGCGTACCGGGACAGGGGTACGAGCAGTACTTC. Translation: CASSVPGQGYEQYF.

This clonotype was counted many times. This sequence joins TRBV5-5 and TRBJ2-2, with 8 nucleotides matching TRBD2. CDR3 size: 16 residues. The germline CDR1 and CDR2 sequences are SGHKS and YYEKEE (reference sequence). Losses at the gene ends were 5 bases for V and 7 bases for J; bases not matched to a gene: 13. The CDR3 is CASSSREGLDVGELFF. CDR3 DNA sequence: TGTGCCAGCAGTTCCCGCGAGGGACTAGACGTCGGGGAGCTGTTTTTT.

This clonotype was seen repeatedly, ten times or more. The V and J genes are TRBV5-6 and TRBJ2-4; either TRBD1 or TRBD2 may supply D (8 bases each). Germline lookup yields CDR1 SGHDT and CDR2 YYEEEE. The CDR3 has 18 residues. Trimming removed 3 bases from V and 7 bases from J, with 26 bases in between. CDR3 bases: TGTGCCAGCAGCTCGCGACAGGGGACACACCCGGGGGGGAACATTCAGTACTTC. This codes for CASSSRQGTHPGGNIQYF.

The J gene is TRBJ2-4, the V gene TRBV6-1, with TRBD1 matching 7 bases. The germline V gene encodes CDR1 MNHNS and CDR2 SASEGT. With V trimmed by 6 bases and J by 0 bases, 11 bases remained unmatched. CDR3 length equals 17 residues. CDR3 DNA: TGTGCCAGCAGCCCACTCGGGGACAGCATAGCCAAAAACATTCAGTACTTC. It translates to CASSPLGDSIAKNIQYF.